Below are 22 T cell receptor beta chains sequenced from a single sample in a study of blood T cells in healthy people across ages. Primers used in a second PCR of roughly 6 to 11 cycles were a sample-barcoded 5' primer and a J-beta primer mix. TCRdb recomputed calls from the 5' RACE reads with MiXCR, one row per CDR3 protein. The sample holds over 1,200,000 distinct CDR3 sequences, 55% to 75% seen once. The sample was blood. The receptors were sampled from a man aged 18-30 years in good health.

This clonotype was observed a few times. The genes are TRBV29-1 and TRBJ1-1, with 9 bases identical to TRBD1. The J segment lost 12 bases and the V segment lost 6 bases, leaving 11 bases of the junction unmatched. CDR1 is SQVTM and CDR2 is ANQGSEA in the germline V gene. The length of the CDR3 is 12 residues. This CDR3 reads CSVPTGGGDPFF. CDR3 DNA: TGCAGCGTACCCACAGGGGGCGGCGATCCTTTCTTT.

The chain recombines TRBV7-2 with TRBJ2-7; D possibly corresponds to TRBD1 (6 bases). Germline V CDR1 and CDR2: SGHTA, FQGNSA. The CDR3 has 15 residues. V dropped 5 bases and J dropped 4 bases, with 18 bases sitting between them. CDR3 region: CASSPFQGISYEQYF. The CDR3 region has the DNA TGTGCCAGCAGCCCCTTTCAGGGGATCTCATACGAGCAGTACTTC.

Worth noting for this clonotype: A clone one base away is much larger, so this may be a read error. The chain carries TRBV7-7 and TRBJ2-6, with D possibly TRBD2 on 6 matching bases. The CDR3 spans 18 residues. V was cut by 5 bases and J by 2 bases, with 19 bases left in between. Germline V CDR1 and CDR2: SSHAT, FNYEAQ (reference sequence). The CDR3 region is CASSPALGGAPGANVLTF. CDR3 DNA sequence: TGTGCCAGCAGCCCCGCGTTGGGCGGGGCCCCTGGGGCCAACGTCCTGACTTTC.

In its sample, this clonotype was seen once. The V call is TRBV11-3, the J call TRBJ2-5; 8 nucleotides line up with TRBD2. The assigned J gene may be wrong: the sequence end matches TRBJ2-7 better. This CDR3 is 15 amino acids long. Germline loops: CDR1 SGHNT, CDR2 YENEEA. The CDR3 loop reads CASSLGSGGQYEQYF. DNA for the CDR3: TGTGCCAGCAGCTTAGGAAGCGGGGGCCAGTACGAGCAGTACTTC.

The chain is built from TRBV30 and TRBJ2-3; D might be TRBD2 (6 bases). The germline gives CDR1 GTSNPN, CDR2 SVGIG (reference sequence). V lost 4 bases, J lost 3 bases, and 17 bases lay in between. The CDR3 is made up of 15 amino acids. The CDR3 is CAWKRIAGWTDTQYF. As DNA, the CDR3 is TGTGCCTGGAAAAGGATTGCGGGGTGGACAGATACGCAGTATTTT.

This clonotype has just a few counts. The chain links TRBV24-1 to TRBJ2-2, with 8 bases identical to TRBD1. CDR1 and CDR2 from the germline V gene are KGHDR and SFDVKD. V dropped 9 bases and J dropped 6; count of bases not matched to a gene: 8. This CDR3 spans 14 amino acids. The CDR3 loop is CATGTGASSGELFF. CDR3 sequence (DNA): TGTGCCACCGGGACAGGAGCGTCCTCCGGGGAGCTGTTTTTT.

The genes are TRBV10-3 and TRBJ2-5; D is undetermined. This CDR3 region has 14 residues. The germline V gene has CDR1 ENHRY and CDR2 SYGVKD. The ends were cut back, 0 bases at V and 7 bases at J, with 12 bases in the middle. The CDR3 here is CAISESSAVGTQYF. The CDR3 region has the DNA TGTGCCATCAGTGAGTCCTCGGCGGTGGGGACCCAGTACTTC.

The chain carries TRBV6-2 or TRBV6-3 and TRBJ2-4; TRBD2 matches at 11 bases. V dropped 8 bases and J dropped 0; count of bases not matched to a gene: 15. In germline, CDR1 is MNHEY, CDR2 SVGEGT. The CDR3 is 19 residues long. Written as DNA, the CDR3 is TGTGCCAGCCTCACCCTCCTAGCGGGAGGATCCTTAGCCAAAAACATTCAGTACTTC. It encodes CASLTLLAGGSLAKNIQYF.

The rearrangement joins TRBV7-2 to TRBJ2-7; 9 bases line up with TRBD1. V gave up 7 bases and J gave up 6 bases; unmatched junction bases: 10. The CDR3 has 14 residues. Germline V CDR1 and CDR2: SGHTA, FQGNSA. The CDR3 DNA is TGTGCCAGCAACAGGGGGCTCTACGTGGGCGAGCAGTACTTC. As protein: CASNRGLYVGEQYF.

This clonotype was counted between two and nine times. This chain connects TRBV4-1 to TRBJ2-2; no clear D. The CDR3 covers 15 residues. Looked up from germline, CDR1 is MGHRA and CDR2 is YSYEKL. V lost 2 bases, J lost 0 bases, and 7 bases lay in between. The CDR3 DNA follows: TGCGCCAGCAGCCAACTATTGACGAACACCGGGGAGCTGTTTTTT. This sequence encodes CASSQLLTNTGELFF.

The chain has TRBV10-3 and TRBJ2-5, with 12 bases that match TRBD2. The J call may not be correct, given that the DNA end is closer to TRBJ2-7. The CDR3 covers 15 residues. Germline lookup yields CDR1 ENHRY and CDR2 SYGVKD. In nucleotides, the CDR3 is TGTGCCATCAGTGAGCCCCTAGCGGGAGGGGGCGAGCAGTACTTC. Residues: CAISEPLAGGGEQYF.

The J gene is TRBJ2-1, the V gene TRBV14, with 9 nucleotides matching TRBD2. The length of the CDR3 is 14 residues. V trimming: 4 bases; J trimming: 8 bases; junction bases outside the gene matches: 6. Germline CDR1 SGHDN, CDR2 FVKESK. The CDR3 DNA sequence: TGTGCCAGCAGCCGACTTAGCGGGAGATATGAGCAGTTCTTC. Amino acids: CASSRLSGRYEQFF.

The count of this clonotype is one. This chain links TRBV6-6 with TRBJ1-1; 9 bases agree with TRBD1. The germline gives CDR1 MNHNY, CDR2 SVGAGI (reference sequence). This CDR3 is 13 amino acids long. The trim removed 7 bases at V and 5 bases at J, leaving 5 bases unmatched. The CDR3 is CASKGTGLTEAFF. CDR3 nucleotides: TGTGCCAGCAAGGGGACAGGGCTTACTGAAGCTTTCTTT.

The chain employs TRBV6-2 or TRBV6-3 and TRBJ2-3, with D tentatively TRBD1 or TRBD2 (6 bases each). Germline V gene sequence: CDR1 MNHEY, CDR2 SVGEGT. V dropped 4 bases and J dropped 0 bases, with 14 bases sitting between them. The CDR3 loop spans 16 amino acids. CDR3 nucleotides: TGTGCCAGCAGTTGGGGTTGGAGGGGGAGCACAGATACGCAGTATTTT. Its translation is CASSWGWRGSTDTQYF.

There are a few counts of this clonotype. This chain joins TRBV29-1 and TRBJ2-7; 11 positions agree with TRBD2. The CDR3 has 14 residues. CDR1 is SQVTM and CDR2 is ANQGSEA in the germline V gene. V lost 0 bases, J lost 2 bases, and 0 bases stayed unmatched. The CDR3 reads CSVEELAGAYEQYF. DNA of the CDR3: TGCAGCGTTGAAGAACTAGCGGGGGCCTACGAGCAGTACTTC.

This clonotype has more than one count but fewer than ten. DNA of the CDR3: TGTGCCAGCAAAGGTAGTGGAGAGCAGTACTTC. Its protein is CASKGSGEQYF. The chain has TRBV6-5 and TRBJ2-7; D ambiguous. This CDR3 is 11 amino acids long. The germline V and J ends were trimmed by 7 bases and 7 bases, with 11 bases remaining between them. Per germline, CDR1 MNHEY and CDR2 SVGAGI.

The chain has TRBV5-1 and TRBJ2-7; D gene unclear. The CDR3 length is 14 residues. The germline V and J ends were trimmed by 0 bases and 5 bases, with 12 bases remaining between them. Germline values: CDR1 SGHRS, CDR2 YFSETQ. The chain's CDR3 is CASSLDFTRDEQYF. CDR3 bases: TGCGCCAGCAGCTTGGACTTCACGAGAGACGAGCAGTACTTC.

Only a few counts were recorded for this clonotype. The chain couples TRBV5-1 to TRBJ2-1; TRBD2 matches 10 bases. J was trimmed by 3 bases and V by 1 base; bases with no gene match: 10. The CDR3 has 18 amino acids. Germline lookup yields CDR1 SGHRS and CDR2 YFSETQ. The CDR3 is CASSLFASGSTIYNEQFF. CDR3 in DNA: TGCGCCAGCAGCTTGTTCGCTAGCGGGAGTACAATCTACAATGAGCAGTTCTTC.

V gene TRBV14 combines with J gene TRBJ2-1; 8 bases agree with TRBD1. The J segment lost 10 bases and the V segment lost 3 bases, leaving 8 bases of the junction unmatched. The CDR3 has 14 amino acids. Per germline, CDR1 SGHDN and CDR2 FVKESK. The CDR3 loop reads CASSQTWDRQEQFF. CDR3 in DNA: TGTGCCAGCAGCCAGACCTGGGACAGGCAAGAGCAGTTCTTC.

This clonotype was seen a handful of times. The chain employs TRBV20-1 and TRBJ2-1, with 8 bases aligning to TRBD2. The germline gives CDR1 DFQATT, CDR2 SNEGSKA (reference sequence). The CDR3 covers 16 residues. V trimming: 3 bases; J trimming: 1 base; junction bases outside the gene matches: 8. CDR3 DNA: TGCAGTGCTAGGGGGCGGGAGGCTTCTTCCTACAATGAGCAGTTCTTC. This sequence encodes CSARGREASSYNEQFF.

The V call is TRBV6-5, the J call TRBJ2-1; weak D call: TRBD1 (5 bases). Germline CDR1 reads MNHEY; CDR2 reads SVGAGI. V shed 2 bases and J shed 4 bases, with 12 bases lying between them. The CDR3 is 15 amino acids. The CDR3 reads CASSYGANSYNEQFF. The CDR3 nucleotides read TGTGCCAGCAGTTACGGGGCAAATTCGTACAATGAGCAGTTCTTC.

The chain is built from TRBV10-3 and TRBJ1-6; D is possibly TRBD1 (6 bases). The CDR3 is 14 amino acids. CDR1 is ENHRY and CDR2 is SYGVKD in the germline V gene. The ends were cut back, 6 bases at V and 9 bases at J, with 15 bases in the middle. The chain's CDR3 is CAISRDRPTSPLHF. As DNA, the CDR3 is TGTGCCATCAGCCGAGACAGGCCGACTTCACCCCTCCACTTT.